These 7 T cell receptor beta chains were sequenced from one sample in a study of cytomegalovirus exposure and HLA in healthy donors. Primers: 60 Vbeta forward and 13 Jbeta reverse. The protocol was immunoSEQ multiplex PCR, while the TCRdb copy is restricted to in-frame clones and leaves out a portion. The table lists over 70,000 clones, 65% to 85% of them singletons, with roughly 2% in the top ten. Sequencing input: PBMCs. The receptors shown here come from a young man in good health and CMV-seronegative.

The rearrangement uses TRBV27 and TRBJ2-2; TRBD1 matches at 7 bases. The CDR3 totals 16 residues. V lost 5 bases, J lost 5 bases, and 11 bases stayed unmatched. In germline, CDR1 is MNHEY, CDR2 SMNVEV (reference sequence). CDR3 protein: CASSNRQGERTGELFF. DNA for the CDR3: TGTGCCAGCAGTAATCGACAGGGCGAGAGGACCGGGGAGCTGTTTTTT.

This chain joins TRBV2 and TRBJ2-1; 8 nucleotides agree with TRBD2. This CDR3 comprises 18 residues. J lost 1 base, V lost 8 bases, and 16 bases had no gene match. Germline V gives CDR1 SNHLY, CDR2 FYNNEI. The CDR3 region has the DNA TGTGCCAGCTCCCGCGGGGGGCTAGCGGCGAAGTCCTACAATGAGCAGTTCTTC. This gives the protein CASSRGGLAAKSYNEQFF. Supplemented by reference TRBV2 and TRBJ2-1, the full variable domain reads EPEVTQTPSHQVTQMGQEVILRCVPISNHLYFYWYRQILGQKVEFLVSFYNNEISEKSEIFDDQFSVERPDGSNFTLKIRSTKLEDSAMYFCASSRGGLAAKSYNEQFFGPGTRLTVL.

This clone was found a few times. DNA of the CDR3: TGTGCCAGCCGCAGGGAGGGTAATGGCTACACCTTC. It codes for CASRREGNGYTF. The V and J genes are TRBV6-6 and TRBJ1-2; possible D gene TRBD1, 5 bases. Germline values: CDR1 MNHNY, CDR2 SVGAGI (reference sequence). V lost 8 bases to trimming and J lost 6 bases, with 13 bases between them. The CDR3 is 12 residues long.

V gene TRBV6-1 combines with J gene TRBJ1-5; TRBD1 might be the D (6 bases). Germline V gene sequence: CDR1 MNHNS, CDR2 SASEGT. The CDR3 covers 15 residues. Between the trimmed V and J ends, which lost 3 bases and 4 bases, there was a span of 13 bases. The CDR3 sequence is CASSDPGTPNQPQHF. CDR3 DNA: TGTGCCAGCAGTGATCCCGGGACACCAAATCAGCCCCAGCATTTT.

The V call is TRBV19, the J call TRBJ1-1; 9 bases align to TRBD1. The CDR3 is made up of 14 amino acids. CDR1 and CDR2 (germline): LNHDA, SQIVND (reference sequence). The V and J ends lost 7 bases and 5 bases, in that order; junction bases with no gene match: 8. CDR3 residues: CASTPTGGWTEAFF. Written as DNA, the CDR3 is TGTGCCAGTACTCCTACAGGGGGCTGGACTGAAGCTTTCTTT.

This clone was observed a single time. The chain is built from TRBV2 and TRBJ2-2; 7 bases agree with TRBD1. The CDR3 is 16 residues long. V was pared by 8 bases and J by 0 bases, with 9 bases of the junction left unmatched. Germline-derived CDR1 and CDR2 are SNHLY and FYNNEI. CDR3 sequence: CASLGPDRTNTGELFF. CDR3 nucleotides: TGTGCCAGCTTGGGCCCGGACAGGACGAACACCGGGGAGCTGTTTTTT.

This clone was counted once. This chain links TRBV5-1 with TRBJ2-2; D unresolved. This CDR3 spans 14 amino acids. Germline V gene sequence: CDR1 SGHRS, CDR2 YFSETQ. V dropped 3 bases and J dropped 2 bases, with 8 bases sitting between them. This CDR3 is CASSYTVNTGELFF. The CDR3 DNA reads TGCGCCAGCAGCTACACAGTTAACACCGGGGAGCTGTTTTTT.